This TCR beta chain was retrieved from a study of blood T cell repertoires in COVID-19. The wider study: Material from acute and convalescent COVID-19 was sourced from the United States, Italy and Spain.

In the original workflow: The authors estimated nucleated cell counts from reference gene primer amplification. Profiling relied on immunoSEQ multiplex PCR, and the TCRdb table lists in-frame clones only, not all of them. V, J and clone size are those of that table, while D and trimming were read from the DNA. The sample lists some 40,000 clones; 84% were seen once. Sequenced material: peripheral blood. This clonotype was sampled from a man aged 45-60 years with active or convalescent COVID-19.

CDR3 nucleotide sequence: TGTGCCAGCAGGCGCTTCTCTGGGGCCAACGTCCTGACTTTC. As protein: CASRRFSGANVLTF. The J gene is TRBJ2-6, the V gene TRBV5-6; unclear D gene. Germline CDR1 SGHDT, CDR2 YYEEEE. The V end lost 5 bases, the J end lost 0 bases, and 6 bases lay between the germline ends. CDR3 length: 14 amino acids.